The text below deals with one T cell receptor (beta chain). Time point: pre-sensitization, week 0. Indicated treatment: therapeutic diphenylcyclopropenone sensitization with weekly scalp DPC. Patients had alopecia, were aged 18 to 70, and were not pregnant. TCRdb re-called the RACE reads with MiXCR, one entry per CDR3 protein. The sample carries 180,000 or so distinct CDR3 sequences, around 30% recorded once. These data belong to a study of human T cells and chemical hapten exposure. Study context: Diphenylcyclopropenone doses were given weekly to the scalps of patients across the approximately 22-week study.

The TCR was taken from a woman in her thirties with alopecia areata. Some clones in this sample may be carry-over from other donors' samples. The source was whole blood, collected in connection with sensitization to the hapten diphenylcyclopropenone (DPC).

The chain's CDR3 is CASRTAGGHEQYF. In nucleotides, the CDR3 is TGTGCCAGCAGGACTGCCGGGGGGCACGAGCAGTACTTC. The chain joins TRBV28 to TRBJ2-7; the D gene is possibly TRBD2 (7 bases). Trimming took 6 bases from V and 5 from J, leaving 14 bases between them. Per the germline V gene, CDR1 is MDHEN and CDR2 is SYDVKM. The CDR3 runs 13 residues.